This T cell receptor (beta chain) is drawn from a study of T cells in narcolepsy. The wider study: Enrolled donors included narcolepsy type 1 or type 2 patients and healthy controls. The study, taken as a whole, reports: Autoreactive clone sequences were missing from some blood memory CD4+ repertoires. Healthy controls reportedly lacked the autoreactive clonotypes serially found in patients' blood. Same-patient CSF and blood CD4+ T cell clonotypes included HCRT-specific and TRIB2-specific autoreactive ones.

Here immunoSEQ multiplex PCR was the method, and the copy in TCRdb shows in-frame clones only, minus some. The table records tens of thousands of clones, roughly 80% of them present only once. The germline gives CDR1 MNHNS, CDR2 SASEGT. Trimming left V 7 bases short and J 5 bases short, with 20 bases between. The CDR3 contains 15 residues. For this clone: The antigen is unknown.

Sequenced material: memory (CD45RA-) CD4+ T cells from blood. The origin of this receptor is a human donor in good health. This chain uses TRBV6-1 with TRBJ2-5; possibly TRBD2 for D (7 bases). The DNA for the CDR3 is TGTGCCAGCACCTCCCAGGCGGGGGCGGGGGAGACCCAGTACTTC. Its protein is CASTSQAGAGETQYF.